The 14 T cell receptor beta chains presented below share a single source sample, sequenced in a study of patients and donors after allogeneic stem cell transplantation. MiXCR, run by TCRdb on the RT-PCR reads, gives a single entry per CDR3 protein. The table lists about 960,000 distinct CDR3 sequences, about a sixth of them singletons. Sequencing used blood, either unsorted or a sorted T cell fraction (not recorded which). The receptors stem from a human donor who was either an allogeneic HSCT recipient or a stem cell or donor lymphocyte infusion donor (not recorded which). It is not recorded whose cells these are; they may come from a transplant donor.

This clonotype was seen a handful of times. This rearrangement joins TRBV6-5 to TRBJ2-3, with TRBD2 identical over 10 bases. Unmatched junction bases numbered 5, after V lost 2 bases and J lost 0 bases. This CDR3 has 17 residues. Germline CDR1 MNHEY, CDR2 SVGAGI. The CDR3 DNA reads as TGTGCCAGCAGTTACCGGTGGACTAGCGGAAGCACAGATACGCAGTATTTT. This sequence encodes CASSYRWTSGSTDTQYF.

This clonotype turned up a few times. The genes are TRBV11-2 and TRBJ2-1; D remains unclear. Germline CDR1 and CDR2: SGHAT and FQNNGV. The CDR3 covers 15 residues. V was trimmed by 3 bases and J by 8 bases, leaving 17 bases between them. This chain's CDR3 is CASSLGLKGFDEQFF. CDR3 nucleotide sequence: TGTGCCAGCAGCTTGGGTCTTAAGGGTTTTGATGAGCAGTTCTTC.

The chain uses TRBV20-1 and TRBJ2-3; 8 nucleotides match TRBD1. Germline assignment: CDR1 DFQATT and CDR2 SNEGSKA (reference sequence). CDR3 size: 14 residues. V dropped 6 bases and J dropped 5; count of bases not matched to a gene: 10. In DNA, the CDR3 is TGCAGTGCGTACCCGGGACAGGCGGGAGATACGCAGTATTTT. It encodes CSAYPGQAGDTQYF.

A few counts support this clonotype. This rearrangement joins TRBV6-1 to TRBJ2-7; D gene uncertain. The CDR3 has 14 residues. The germline V and J ends were trimmed by 0 bases and 0 bases, with 6 bases remaining between them. Germline V gene lookup returns CDR1 MNHNS and CDR2 SASEGT. CDR3: CASSEAHHSYEQYF. The CDR3 DNA reads as TGTGCCAGCAGTGAAGCCCATCACTCCTACGAGCAGTACTTC.

This CDR3 is CASSESGPGGYTF. DNA of the CDR3: TGTGCCAGCAGTGAATCGGGACCAGGTGGCTACACCTTC. V usage is TRBV2 and J usage is TRBJ1-2; D might be TRBD1 (5 bases). The CDR3 is 13 residues long. Germline-derived CDR1 and CDR2 are SNHLY and FYNNEI. V lost 2 bases and J lost 7, with 11 bases in between.

The chain joins TRBV12-3 or TRBV12-4 to TRBJ2-2, with unresolved D. V dropped 4 bases and J dropped 1 base, with 10 bases sitting between them. This CDR3 contains 15 residues. This CDR3 is CASSSVGGNTGELFF. CDR3 bases: TGTGCCAGCAGTTCGGTCGGCGGGAACACCGGGGAGCTGTTTTTT.

There are a few counts of this clonotype. V usage is TRBV5-1 and J usage is TRBJ2-1; 9 bases agree with TRBD2. The junction had 7 bases not matched to a gene; V was cut back by 0 bases and J by 9 bases. This CDR3 comprises 15 residues. Germline CDR1 is SGHRS and CDR2 is YFSETQ. DNA for the CDR3: TGCGCCAGCAGCTTGGTTTCTACGCGGGGGGGTGAGCAGTTCTTC. Encoded protein: CASSLVSTRGGEQFF. The full variable domain, with the rest looked up from reference TRBV5-1 and TRBJ2-1, is KAGVTQTPRYLIKTRGQQVTLSCSPISGHRSVSWYQQTPGQGLQFLFEYFSETQRNKGNFPGRFSGRQFSNSRSEMNVSTLELGDSALYLCASSLVSTRGGEQFFGPGTRLTVL.

The chain couples TRBV5-6 to TRBJ2-5; D not certain. The V gene lost 9 bases and the J gene lost 5 bases, with 14 bases spanning the gap. CDR1 and CDR2 from the germline V gene are SGHDT and YYEEEE. The CDR3 has 12 residues. The DNA for the CDR3 is TGTGCCACCGACGGACCTGGGGAGACCCAGTACTTC. Its translation: CATDGPGETQYF.

J is TRBJ1-5 and V is TRBV29-1, with D tentatively TRBD1 (6 bases). In germline, CDR1 is SQVTM, CDR2 ANQGSEA. The CDR3 runs 15 residues. V lost 6 bases and J 0 bases, leaving 15 bases between the germline ends. The CDR3 DNA is TGCAGCGTCGTTGTAGACAGGAATAGCAATCAGCCCCAGCATTTT. Translation: CSVVVDRNSNQPQHF.

This clonotype was seen many times. V is TRBV10-3 and J is TRBJ2-3; D uncertain. With 6 bases removed from V and 0 bases from J, the gap between germline ends came to 7 bases. Germline CDR1 reads ENHRY; CDR2 reads SYGVKD. This CDR3 is 13 amino acids long. The CDR3 bases are TGTGCCATCAGAGGACCAAGCACAGATACGCAGTATTTT. Protein sequence: CAIRGPSTDTQYF.

The chain is built from TRBV2 and TRBJ1-2; possibly TRBD1 for D (6 bases). The CDR3 is made up of 15 amino acids. Germline CDR1 SNHLY, CDR2 FYNNEI. The ends were cut back, 4 bases at V and 0 bases at J, with 12 bases in the middle. The CDR3 region has the DNA TGTGCCAGCAGTGTAGGGACACAGGCTAACTATGGCTACACCTTC. Its protein product is CASSVGTQANYGYTF. The entire variable domain, with the rest obtained from reference TRBV2 and TRBJ1-2, is as follows: EPEVTQTPSHQVTQMGQEVILRCVPISNHLYFYWYRQILGQKVEFLVSFYNNEISEKSEIFDDQFSVERPDGSNFTLKIRSTKLEDSAMYFCASSVGTQANYGYTFGSGTRLTVV.

This chain connects TRBV12-3 or TRBV12-4 to TRBJ1-6; maybe TRBD1 (5 bases). The V end was cut by 7 bases, the J end by 6 bases, with 13 bases between. The CDR3 consists of 14 residues. The CDR3 loop reads CASTLTATNSPLHF. The CDR3 region has the DNA TGTGCCAGCACCTTGACAGCAACTAATTCACCCCTCCACTTT.

The rearrangement joins TRBV20-1 to TRBJ2-1, with 12 bases identical to TRBD2. Germline V CDR1 and CDR2: DFQATT, SNEGSKA (reference sequence). Unmatched junction bases numbered 18, after V lost 8 bases and J lost 7 bases. CDR3 length: 17 amino acids. For the CDR3, the DNA is TGCAGTCCCATCTTCACCAGACTAGCGGGAGCTCTGAATGAGCAGTTCTTC. Its protein is CSPIFTRLAGALNEQFF.

The chain joins TRBV25-1 to TRBJ1-1, with D perhaps matching TRBD1 (5 bases). Germline assignment: CDR1 MGHDK and CDR2 SYGVNS. This CDR3 region has 15 residues. Trimming cost V 7 bases and J 8 bases, with 23 bases left between them. The CDR3 here is CASTTDNPRSHEAFF. In DNA, the CDR3 is TGTGCCAGCACCACGGACAATCCAAGGAGCCACGAAGCTTTCTTT. Together with reference TRBV25-1 and TRBJ1-1, the CDR3 gives the full variable domain: EADIYQTPRYLVIGTGKKITLECSQTMGHDKMYWYQQDPGMELHLIHYSYGVNSTEKGDLSSESTVSRIRTEHFPLTLESARPSHTSQYLCASTTDNPRSHEAFFGQGTRLTVV.